Listed here are 13 T cell receptor beta chains from one sample, sequenced in a study of graft-versus-host responses after intestinal transplantation. Antigen specificity for these receptors is unknown. Data came from immunoSEQ multiplex PCR; TCRdb stores just in-frame clones and leaves some out. Of roughly 64,000 clones in the sample, roughly 90% were seen once. The material sequenced was unstimulated CD8+ T cells sorted from spleen or lymph node cells, taken before transplant. The source is a human donor who was the organ donor for an intestinal transplant.

The chain has TRBV11-2 and TRBJ2-7; the D gene is possibly TRBD1 (6 bases). With 5 bases removed from V and 4 bases from J, the gap between germline ends came to 12 bases. CDR1 and CDR2 (germline): SGHAT, FQNNGV. The length of the CDR3 is 13 residues. CDR3 coding DNA: TGTGCCAGCAGCAACAGGGTGGGATACGAGCAGTACTTC. Translating gives CASSNRVGYEQYF.

This clone was seen once. The rearrangement links TRBV15 to TRBJ2-7; 14 bases are a match to TRBD2. J lost 3 bases, V lost 1 base, and 23 bases had no gene match. Germline V gene data show CDR1 as LNHNV and CDR2 as YYDKDF (reference sequence). The CDR3 consists of 23 residues. CDR3 loop: CATSRGASTGTSGSLTGNYEQYF. DNA for the CDR3: TGTGCCACCAGCAGAGGGGCCTCCACCGGGACTAGCGGGAGTCTCACGGGAAACTACGAGCAGTACTTC.

The chain uses TRBV2 and TRBJ1-3, with D possibly TRBD1 on 5 matching bases. CDR1 is SNHLY and CDR2 is FYNNEI in the germline V gene. V lost 1 base, J lost 4 bases, and 11 bases lay in between. CDR3 length: 15 residues. CDR3 in amino acids: CASSEGQMTGNTIYF. The CDR3 bases are TGTGCCAGCAGTGAAGGACAGATGACAGGAAACACCATATATTTT.

V is TRBV19 and J is TRBJ2-3; D is possibly TRBD1 (5 bases). The V end lost 5 bases, the J end lost 8 bases, and 14 bases lay between the germline ends. The CDR3 extends over 13 amino acids. The germline V gene encodes CDR1 LNHDA and CDR2 SQIVND (reference sequence). CDR3 in amino acids: CASSEGVLGTQYF. The CDR3 coding sequence is TGTGCCAGTAGTGAAGGGGTTTTAGGTACGCAGTATTTT.

A word on this clone: This specimen includes other DNA sequences encoding the same CDR3. The rearrangement joins TRBV4-2 to TRBJ2-5; D might be TRBD1 or TRBD2, each matching 12 bases. Trimming shortened V by 4 bases and J by 5 bases, and 44 bases separated the two germline ends. The CDR3 has 24 residues. The V gene's germline CDR1 is LGHNA and CDR2 YNFKEQ. The CDR3 is CASSPLYGDRGLLAGGPRRETQYF. CDR3 DNA: TGTGCCAGCAGCCCGCTGTACGGGGACAGGGGGCTTCTAGCGGGAGGGCCCCGGCGGGAGACCCAGTACTTC.

The chain recombines TRBV5-4 with TRBJ1-4; 11 bases align to TRBD1. With 0 bases clipped from V and 10 bases from J, the junction kept 8 bases outside the gene matches. This CDR3 has 16 amino acids. Per the germline V gene, CDR1 is SGHNT and CDR2 is YYREEE (reference sequence). The CDR3 reads CASSLGGVDRGRKLFF. CDR3 nucleotides: TGTGCCAGCAGCTTGGGGGGGGTGGACAGGGGGCGAAAACTGTTTTTT.

The chain carries TRBV27 and TRBJ2-7; D gene unclear. The CDR3 totals 13 residues. V shed 3 bases and J shed 3 bases, with 9 bases lying between them. Germline V gene data show CDR1 as MNHEY and CDR2 as SMNVEV (reference sequence). CDR3 in amino acids: CASSFQAGYEQYF. The CDR3 DNA sequence: TGTGCCAGCAGTTTCCAGGCCGGCTACGAGCAGTACTTC.

This rearrangement joins TRBV9 to TRBJ2-3; 9 bases align to TRBD2. The CDR3 is 17 amino acids. Trimming took 6 bases from V and 5 from J; bases not matched to a gene: 16. Germline V gives CDR1 SGDLS, CDR2 YYNGEE. Here the CDR3 reads CASTFSGSSTWGDTQYF. The CDR3 DNA follows: TGTGCCAGCACCTTTAGCGGGAGTAGTACTTGGGGAGATACGCAGTATTTT.

V and J are TRBV29-1 and TRBJ1-1; perhaps TRBD1 as D (5 bases). This CDR3 region has 14 residues. Germline lookup yields CDR1 SQVTM and CDR2 ANQGSEA. V was pared by 3 bases and J by 3 bases, with 14 bases between. The CDR3 region has the DNA TGCAGCGTTGACAGGGCAAGGGTCGACACTGAAGCTTTCTTT. The encoded protein is CSVDRARVDTEAFF.

This clone came up a few times. The rearrangement joins TRBV7-8 to TRBJ2-1; D gene unclear. The CDR3 is made up of 13 amino acids. The germline V gene has CDR1 SGHVS and CDR2 FQNEAQ. The V end was cut by 2 bases, the J end by 3 bases, with 5 bases between. Here the CDR3 reads CASSLQVYNEQFF. The CDR3 DNA reads as TGTGCCAGCAGCTTACAGGTCTACAATGAGCAGTTCTTC.

This sequence joins TRBV7-9 and TRBJ1-5; D uncertain. V lost 1 base, J lost 4 bases, and 8 bases lay in between. The germline V gene encodes CDR1 SEHNR and CDR2 FQNEAQ (reference sequence). This CDR3 is built from 14 residues. The chain's CDR3 is CASSLGGINQPQHF. For the CDR3, the DNA is TGTGCCAGCAGCTTAGGCGGAATTAATCAGCCCCAGCATTTT.

The chain uses TRBV4-1 and TRBJ2-3; D call uncertain. Per germline, CDR1 MGHRA and CDR2 YSYEKL. The CDR3 length is 16 residues. V lost 1 base to trimming and J lost 2 bases, with 13 bases between them. As DNA, the CDR3 is TGCGCCAGCAGCCAAGTCGAGGCGGCCGACACAGATACGCAGTATTTT. It encodes CASSQVEAADTDTQYF.

The chain joins TRBV19 to TRBJ2-7; TRBD1 matches 7 bases. The junction had 5 bases not matched to a gene; V was cut back by 6 bases and J by 0 bases. Per the germline V gene, CDR1 is LNHDA and CDR2 is SQIVND (reference sequence). The CDR3 has 14 residues. DNA of the CDR3: TGTGCCAGTAGCCCTGGACAGGACTCCTACGAGCAGTACTTC. Its protein is CASSPGQDSYEQYF. Full variable domain (remainder filled in from reference TRBV19 and TRBJ2-7): DGGITQSPKYLFRKEGQNVTLSCEQNLNHDAMYWYRQDPGQGLRLIYYSQIVNDFQKGDIAEGYSVSREKKESFPLTVTSAQKNPTAFYLCASSPGQDSYEQYFGPGTRLTVT.